The source of this TCR beta chain is a study of tumor-infiltrating lymphocytes in primary liver carcinoma. As for the study in general: The patients presented with primary liver carcinoma, which was managed through surgical resection. Spanning 30 to 69 years of age, the patients were men and women. Stage T1-T3 N0M0 and a size of about 4.2 to 11 cm characterized the tumors.

Reverse transcription of roughly 0.45 ug total RNA with a constant-region primer produced TCR beta cDNA. Researchers made the TCR beta libraries by running three nested multiplex PCR rounds with slightly modified ARM-PCR. Both of the initial two PCR rounds ran for around 9 cycles and employed TRBV1-TRBV30 forward primers alongside a C-beta reverse primer. TCRdb reprocessed the multiplex PCR reads via MiXCR and lists one record per CDR3 protein. The sample carries 300,000 to 350,000 distinct CDR3 sequences, about 61% recorded once. RNA isolated from unsorted whole blood supplied the blood RNA, with germline DNA also extracted. The patients carried chronic HBV infection and had received no treatment. This clonotype has just a few counts. This CDR3 comprises 17 residues. CDR1 and CDR2 from the germline V gene are MGHRA and YSYEKL. Trimming left V 1 base short and J 3 bases short, with 15 bases between.

Sequences were obtained from peripheral blood. V usage is TRBV4-1 and J usage is TRBJ1-4, with D maybe TRBD1 (5 bases). The clonotype originates from a man aged 40-55 years with primary liver carcinoma and hepatitis B virus infection. CDR3 protein: CASSQGGGLGANEKLFF. The DNA of the CDR3 is TGCGCCAGCAGCCAAGGGGGGGGACTCGGCGCTAATGAAAAACTGTTTTTT.